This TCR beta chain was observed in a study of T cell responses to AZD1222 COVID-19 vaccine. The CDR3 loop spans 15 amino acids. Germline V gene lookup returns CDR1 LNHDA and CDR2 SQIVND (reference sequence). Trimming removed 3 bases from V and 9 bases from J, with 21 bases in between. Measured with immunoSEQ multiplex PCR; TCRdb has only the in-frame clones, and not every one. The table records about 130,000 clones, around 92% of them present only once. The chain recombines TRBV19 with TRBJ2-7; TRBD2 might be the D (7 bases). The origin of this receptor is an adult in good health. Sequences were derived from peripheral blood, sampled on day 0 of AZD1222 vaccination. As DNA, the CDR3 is TGTGCCAGTAGTATCCGCACAGGGCGGGAGTGGAGGCAGTACTTC. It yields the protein CASSIRTGREWRQYF.